The subject of this entry is one TCR beta chain. This clonotype showed up many times. Its antigen is still unknown. The input lacks base qualities; no much larger clone sits a single base away. Spanning cysteine to phenylalanine, the CDR3 consists of 14 amino acids. Only the CDR3 region is kept as DNA, spanning 42 bases read in frame from base 1. CDR1 and CDR2, per the germline V gene, are SGHVS and FNYEAQ. After removal of 2 bases from V and 4 bases from J, the junction retains 3 bases not matched to a gene. TCR beta CDR3 regions were amplified from RNA transcripts for repertoire sequencing. The first round was an RT-PCR using HTBI primers with the Qiagen OneStep RT-PCR kit, and this first round was followed by a second-round multiplex PCR, then size selection and purification. Libraries were sequenced paired-end with 100 bp reads on an Illumina HiSeq2000. The source study handled its data this way. SOAPnuke was used to process the reads, throwing out any read that had adapters, had uncalled bases, had a mean Phred below 15, or lacked an exact constant-primer or identifier match. COPE v1.2.5 was used to merge the high-quality paired reads. Each unique nucleotide sequence was defined as a clonotype, and clonotypes were aligned to IMGT TRB V, D and J references with MiTCR v1.1. Analysis was restricted to V-J combinations with a frequency above 0.0001, which covered approximately 99% of repertoires. For each V-J combination, a TCR clonal expansion and chaos score was defined as the ratio of F50 clonal expansion to chaos observed in the TCRdist matrix. Welch's t-statistics and random forest were used to reduce the features to roughly 14 V-J combinations, which were then used as input to a naive Bayes classifier. The Morisita-Horn index was used to measure how similar the thyroid and blood repertoires were. TCRdb's own reprocessing of the public reads used fastp at Q25 and MiXCR and kept productive beta chains. Rows with a matching CDR3 protein are joined into one entry that keeps the most common DNA and genes. For this entry, the V and J calls and clone size follow TCRdb and not the study's own pipeline. This sample holds 500,000 to 700,000 distinct CDR3 sequences; approximately 37% were observed only once. The ten biggest clones cover roughly 4.5% of the sample.

This sample is drawn from a study of Graves' ophthalmopathy and Graves' hyperthyroidism (dated by TCRdb to the late 2010s). For the study in its entirety: Hyperthyroidism was defined as stable when no progression to ophthalmopathy occurred within 18 months of follow-up. TCR beta repertoire signatures were used to distinguish Graves' ophthalmopathy from Graves' hyperthyroidism and to predict progression to ophthalmopathy. In total, 135 blood samples were TCR-sequenced: approximately 40 ophthalmopathy, approximately 75 hyperthyroidism and roughly 17 hyperthyroidism-to-ophthalmopathy patients. To explore V-J signatures that separate ophthalmopathy from hyperthyroidism, a discovery set of approximately 100 patients was enrolled, consisting of about 45 with ophthalmopathy and fewer than 60 with stable hyperthyroidism. The independent validation cohort included around 19 hyperthyroidism patients plus 17 patients who later progressed from hyperthyroidism to ophthalmopathy. In more than five hyperthyroidism patients, the T-cell repertoires found in thyroid tissue were compared with those found in blood. Following sample collection, hyperthyroidism patients were given methimazole at a starting dose of 30 mg daily, and ophthalmopathy patients were given high-dose intravenous methylprednisolone.

What the work shows at the level of the full study, not this receptor alone: In validation, the model predicted ophthalmopathy progression with over 60% sensitivity and approximately 75% specificity; more than ten predicted patients were CT-confirmed with GO in a median of about 6.2 months. Sample size was not predetermined statistically, and investigators were not blinded to group allocation. Most of the expanded thyroid clonotypes with a frequency above 0.001 were also detected in blood, and it was suggested that the thyroid immune response may be reflected by blood repertoires. The 13-signature model separated ophthalmopathy from stable hyperthyroidism with over 85% sensitivity and about 81% specificity in cross-validation, and 80%/75% in the test set.

Hyperthyroidism patients were newly diagnosed, were aged 18 to 65 years, and had a disease duration under 2 months. Patients were excluded if they had other autoimmune diseases, uncontrolled infections, pregnancy or lactation. Diagnosis relied on clinical symptoms, serum thyroxine, TRAb, thyroid ultrasound and orbital computed tomography. Total RNA was extracted using Trizol reagent, and RNA quality was checked on an Agilent 2100 Bioanalyzer. Material for sequencing was peripheral blood or thyroid tissue (not recorded which). The chain uses TRBV7-6 and TRBJ1-1; 8 middle bases align to TRBD1. The TCR was taken from an adult man with Graves' hyperthyroidism. The bases read TGTGCCAGCAGCTTAAAAACAGGGGGCACTGAAGCTTTCTTT. Its protein is CASSLKTGGTEAFF.